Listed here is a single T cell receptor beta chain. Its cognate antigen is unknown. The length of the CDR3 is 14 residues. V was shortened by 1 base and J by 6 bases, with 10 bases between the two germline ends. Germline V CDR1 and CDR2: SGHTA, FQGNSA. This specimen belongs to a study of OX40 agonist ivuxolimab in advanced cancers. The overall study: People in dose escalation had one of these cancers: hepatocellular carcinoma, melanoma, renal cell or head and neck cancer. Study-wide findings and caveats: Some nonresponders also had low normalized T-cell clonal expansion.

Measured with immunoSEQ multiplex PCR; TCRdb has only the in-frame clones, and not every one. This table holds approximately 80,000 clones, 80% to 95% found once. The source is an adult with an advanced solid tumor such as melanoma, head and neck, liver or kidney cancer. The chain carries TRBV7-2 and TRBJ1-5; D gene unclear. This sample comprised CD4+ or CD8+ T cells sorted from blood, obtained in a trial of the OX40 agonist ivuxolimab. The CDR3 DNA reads TGTGCCAGCAGCTTAGGGTCGACCGGTCAGCCCCAGCATTTT. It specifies CASSLGSTGQPQHF.